This TCR beta chain was recorded in a study of blood T cell repertoires in COVID-19. Study background: T cells, B-cell-depleted T cells, or PBMCs provided the cDNA or gDNA that served as material.

The sample holds a few counts of this clone. This CDR3 comprises 14 residues. Trimming took 2 bases from V and 1 from J; bases not matched to a gene: 3. CDR1 SGHTS and CDR2 YDEGEE come from the germline V gene. In the original analysis: Reference gene primer amplification gave nucleated cell count estimates. This table comes from immunoSEQ multiplex PCR, and its TCRdb copy is limited to in-frame clones, with some not included. V, J and clone size are taken as reported in that table, and D and trimming were inferred from the DNA itself. The sample holds a few hundred thousand clones; 85% to 90% are singletons and the top ten take approximately 0.84%.

This clonotype was sampled from a man aged 30 to 39 with acute or convalescent COVID-19. The specimen sequenced was peripheral blood. This rearrangement joins TRBV5-8 to TRBJ2-7, with 7 bases identical to TRBD1. The CDR3 reads CASSLHRGSYEQYF. The DNA for the CDR3 is TGTGCCAGCAGCTTACACAGGGGATCCTACGAGCAGTACTTC.